These 2 T cell receptor beta chains came from one sample sequenced in a study of blood T cell repertoires in COVID-19. Sequencing was performed with immunoSEQ multiplex PCR; in TCRdb, only in-frame clones are kept and a portion is missing. Of a few hundred thousand clones in the sample, about 88% were seen once. The sequencing input was peripheral blood. These receptors all stem from a man in his 60s who had recovered from COVID-19.

This chain links TRBV6-1 with TRBJ2-7; unclear D gene. The CDR3 covers 11 residues. Between the trimmed V and J ends, which lost 8 bases and 3 bases, there was a span of 8 bases. Germline CDR1 and CDR2: MNHNS and SASEGT. This CDR3 reads CASAASYEQYF. The CDR3 DNA reads TGTGCCAGCGCTGCCAGCTACGAGCAGTACTTC.

The V call is TRBV11-2, the J call TRBJ1-5, with a weak D call TRBD1 (5 bases). The length of the CDR3 is 15 residues. Germline CDR1 SGHAT, CDR2 FQNNGV. Trimming shortened V by 1 base and J by 13 bases, and 20 bases separated the two germline ends. The CDR3 coding sequence is TGTGCCAGCAGCTTAGTACCAGGGCAAGTCGCGGGGCAGCATTTT. Encoded protein: CASSLVPGQVAGQHF.